The rows below give T cell receptor beta chains drawn from one sample of a study of blood T cell repertoires in COVID-19. Method: immunoSEQ multiplex PCR; TCRdb's copy keeps in-frame clones and lacks some. Among tens of thousands of clones listed, approximately 86% were seen once. The source material was peripheral blood. Receptor source: a man aged 65-85 years with acute or convalescent COVID-19. The CDR3 runs from the conserved cysteine through the conserved F or W. Fields, in order: CDR3 protein, J gene, V gene.

CDR3aa: CASSQDRGLYYGYTF
j_gene: TRBJ1-2
v_gene: TRBV4-3

CDR3aa: CASSRLAGLTDTQYF
j_gene: TRBJ2-3
v_gene: TRBV19

CDR3aa: CASSPNRERTDTQYF
j_gene: TRBJ2-3
v_gene: TRBV19

CDR3aa: CASSSRAVTLYNEQFF
j_gene: TRBJ2-1
v_gene: TRBV7-2

CDR3aa: CASSQSRGTVYGYTF
j_gene: TRBJ1-2
v_gene: TRBV6-5

CDR3aa: CASRALVGTGEETQYF
j_gene: TRBJ2-5
v_gene: TRBV5-1

CDR3aa: CASSLTGNTGELFF
j_gene: TRBJ2-2
v_gene: TRBV7-2

CDR3aa: CASSQDTNYGYTF
j_gene: TRBJ1-2
v_gene: TRBV5-4

CDR3aa: CASSQEIGRNEAFF
j_gene: TRBJ1-1
v_gene: TRBV4-3

CDR3aa: CASSEALSVQPQHF
j_gene: TRBJ1-5
v_gene: TRBV2

CDR3aa: CASSVGQGQRKLFF
j_gene: TRBJ1-4
v_gene: TRBV19

CDR3aa: CASSLGGGGGADSPLHF
j_gene: TRBJ1-6
v_gene: TRBV7-2

CDR3aa: CASTRTSGRPGDTQYF
j_gene: TRBJ2-3
v_gene: TRBV27

CDR3aa: CASSPSGSLSYEQYF
j_gene: TRBJ2-7
v_gene: TRBV7-9

CDR3aa: CASSHRQGNMNTEAFF
j_gene: TRBJ1-1
v_gene: TRBV4-1

CDR3aa: CASSFPGLASYEDTQYF
j_gene: TRBJ2-3
v_gene: TRBV7-2

CDR3aa: CASSPRTGWEGYTF
j_gene: TRBJ1-2
v_gene: TRBV27

CDR3aa: CASSSKQGNSNSPLHF
j_gene: TRBJ1-6
v_gene: TRBV7-9

CDR3aa: CASSQLTGTYEQYF
j_gene: TRBJ2-7
v_gene: TRBV16

CDR3aa: CASSLDRPSNSPLHF
j_gene: TRBJ1-6
v_gene: TRBV5-4

CDR3aa: CASRRMTGISGNTIYF
j_gene: TRBJ1-3
v_gene: TRBV7-2

CDR3aa: CASTSTGLNTEAFF
j_gene: TRBJ1-1
v_gene: TRBV18

CDR3aa: CASSLVLPSTEAFF
j_gene: TRBJ1-1
v_gene: TRBV5-1

CDR3aa: CSASVRDRSSYNSPLHF
j_gene: TRBJ1-6
v_gene: TRBV20-1

CDR3aa: CATRGGGGPQETQYF
j_gene: TRBJ2-5
v_gene: TRBV9

CDR3aa: CATSSSGTPGTDTQYF
j_gene: TRBJ2-3
v_gene: TRBV15

CDR3aa: CASGTGGYTGELFF
j_gene: TRBJ2-2
v_gene: TRBV19

CDR3aa: CASSRSQGNSPLHF
j_gene: TRBJ1-6
v_gene: TRBV4-3

CDR3aa: CASSPGGKDNPQHF
j_gene: TRBJ1-5
v_gene: TRBV18

CDR3aa: CASSPLEARYNEQFF
j_gene: TRBJ2-1
v_gene: TRBV6-2/TRBV6-3

CDR3aa: CASSLVGQGSGNEQFF
j_gene: TRBJ2-1
v_gene: TRBV28

CDR3aa: CASSEFGQTDEQYF
j_gene: TRBJ2-7
v_gene: TRBV25-1

CDR3aa: CASSQRDRDDYGYTF
j_gene: TRBJ1-2
v_gene: TRBV4-3

CDR3aa: CASSVAGGRSADTQYF
j_gene: TRBJ2-3
v_gene: TRBV9

CDR3aa: CASSLGQANTEAFF
j_gene: TRBJ1-1
v_gene: TRBV2

CDR3aa: CASSPPGFGGFTGELFF
j_gene: TRBJ2-2
v_gene: TRBV9

CDR3aa: CASRGGSGDYGYTF
j_gene: TRBJ1-2
v_gene: TRBV2

CDR3aa: CASSYSGAPGNTIYF
j_gene: TRBJ1-3
v_gene: TRBV6-6

CDR3aa: CASSRRQGVTDTQYF
j_gene: TRBJ2-3
v_gene: TRBV6-5

CDR3aa: CASSPERQGASGYTF
j_gene: TRBJ1-2
v_gene: TRBV18

CDR3aa: CASNPGGRIDTQYF
j_gene: TRBJ2-3
v_gene: TRBV9